This is a list of T cell receptor beta chains from one sample in a study of shared T cell receptors in the human thymus. The repertoire was sequenced with immunoSEQ multiplex PCR; TCRdb's copy has only in-frame clones and lacks some. The sample holds 500,000 to 850,000 clones; around 87% are singletons and the top ten take roughly 0.0094%. These data were also reused for a study on human thymus T cells.

Sequenced material: thymocytes. Receptors originate from a boy under two years old with a congenital heart defect. Each CDR3 is given with its conserved first and last residue. A D gene is named only where the DNA matches it firmly. The size field is filled for only some rows; it gives once, few, many or a size class.

j_call v_call d_call clone_size cdr3_length cdr3_nt cdr3_aa
TRBJ2-7 TRBV5-1 TRBD2 few 15 TGCGCCAGCAGCACCACCGGGACTAGGCCCTACGAGCAGTACTTC CASSTTGTRPYEQYF
TRBJ1-2 TRBV4-3 . . 17 TGCGCCAGCAGCCAAGAGGCCTCACAGGGAACTAACTATGGCTACACCTTC CASSQEASQGTNYGYTF
TRBJ2-2 TRBV16 . . 13 TGTGCCAGCAGCCGAGGAAACACCGGGGAGCTGTTTTTT CASSRGNTGELFF
TRBJ1-5 TRBV5-6 . once 14 TGTGCCAGCAGCCCCCGGTATAGCAATCAGCCCCAGCATTTT CASSPRYSNQPQHF
TRBJ2-3 TRBV5-4 . . 16 TGTGCCAGCAGCTTGGCTAGCGTCCACCCCACAGATACGCAGTATTTT CASSLASVHPTDTQYF
TRBJ2-7 TRBV9 . . 16 TGTGCCAGCAGCCCTTACGACAGGTCGGGGCCCTACGAGCAGTACTTC CASSPYDRSGPYEQYF
TRBJ2-3 TRBV18 . . 20 TGTGCCAGCTCATTAGTATGGGCCGACAGTTCGGCGTCAAACACAGATACGCAGTATTTT CASSLVWADSSASNTDTQYF
TRBJ2-3 TRBV4-3 . . 15 TGCGCCAGCAGCCAAGCCCGAGGAAGTAGCGATACGCAGTATTTT CASSQARGSSDTQYF
TRBJ2-1 TRBV7-6 TRBD2 . 15 TGTGCCAGCAGCCCACTAGCGGGGGGGTACAATGAGCAGTTCTTC CASSPLAGGYNEQFF
TRBJ2-4 TRBV28 . . 11 TGTGCCAGCTATACCGGCGGGATTCAGTACTTC CASYTGGIQYF
TRBJ2-1 TRBV5-1 . few 15 TGCGCCAGCAGCTTGATCGGGAGCGCCTACAATGAGCAGTTCTTC CASSLIGSAYNEQFF
TRBJ2-3 TRBV28 . . 16 TGTGCCAGCAGTTTTGTGGGGCTCCTTCTTACAGATACGCAGTATTTT CASSFVGLLLTDTQYF
TRBJ2-1 TRBV9 . . 18 TGTGCCAGCAGCGCAGCCTCTCTCGTGAGGGAACCATACAATGAGCAGTTCTTC CASSAASLVREPYNEQFF
TRBJ2-5 TRBV29-1 TRBD1 once 15 TGCAGCGCAGGGACAGACAAGGATCCAAGGGAGACCCAGTACTTC CSAGTDKDPRETQYF
TRBJ1-4 TRBV14 TRBD1 . 16 TGTGCCAGCAGCCAGAGGAAGACAGGGCGTCATGAAAAACTGTTTTTT CASSQRKTGRHEKLFF
TRBJ1-1 TRBV28 . few 16 TGTGCCAGCCACTACCAGCCGGGGACAATAGGCACTGAAGCTTTCTTT CASHYQPGTIGTEAFF
TRBJ2-1 TRBV28 TRBD2 . 14 TGTGCCAGCAGTGGACTAGCGGATAACAATGAGCAGTTCTTC CASSGLADNNEQFF
TRBJ1-2 TRBV6-5 . . 14 TGTGCCAGCAGTTACAACCGGGGATCCTATGGCTACACCTTC CASSYNRGSYGYTF
TRBJ2-7 TRBV28 . . 13 TGTGCCAGCAGTCCCGGGACATCGAGCGAGCAGTACTTC CASSPGTSSEQYF
TRBJ2-7 TRBV11-1 TRBD2 . 15 TGTGCCAGCAGCTGGCCGGGACTAGGATCCTACGAGCAGTACTTC CASSWPGLGSYEQYF
TRBJ2-5 TRBV5-1 . . 14 TGCGCCAGCAGCTCCGCCCGGGGCCAAGAGACCCAGTACTTC CASSSARGQETQYF
TRBJ2-5 TRBV28 TRBD2 . 15 TGTGCCAGCTCCCTCTCGAAGCGGGGGAAAGAGACCCAGTACTTC CASSLSKRGKETQYF
TRBJ2-2 TRBV29-1 TRBD2 . 14 TGCAGCGTTGCTAGCGGGGAAAACACCGGGGAGCTGTTTTTT CSVASGENTGELFF
TRBJ2-7 TRBV28 . once 15 TGTGCCAGCAGTTCGAAGACACACAGGTTCTACGAGCAGTACTTC CASSSKTHRFYEQYF
TRBJ1-6 TRBV2 . . 16 TGTGCCAGCAGTGAATTTGAGGTTAGGAGAAATTCACCCCTCCACTTT CASSEFEVRRNSPLHF
TRBJ2-7 TRBV28 TRBD2 . 15 TGTGCCAGCAGGTATAGCGGGGCTAGCTCCTACGAGCAGTACTTC CASRYSGASSYEQYF
TRBJ2-5 TRBV19 TRBD1 few 14 TGTGCCACTAGGGGACAGGGGATCGAAGAGACCCAGTACTTC CATRGQGIEETQYF
TRBJ1-1 TRBV27 TRBD1 . 16 TGTGCCAGCAGTTTACAGGACAGGGGTGAGGACACTGAAGCTTTCTTT CASSLQDRGEDTEAFF
TRBJ2-7 TRBV6-1 . . 18 TGTGCCAGCAGTGAGAGAGGCTGGACCTGGGACTTGACTTACGAGCAGTACTTC CASSERGWTWDLTYEQYF
TRBJ2-1 TRBV5-4 . few 14 TGTGCCAGCAGAGAGGGAGGGGGACACAATGAGCAGTTCTTC CASREGGGHNEQFF
TRBJ1-5 TRBV5-5 . . 14 TGTGCCAGCAGCTTAGGAGGTAGCAATCAGCCCCAGCATTTT CASSLGGSNQPQHF
TRBJ2-3 TRBV18 . . 14 TGTGCCAGCTCACCAACAGGGCCACCAGATACGCAGTATTTT CASSPTGPPDTQYF
TRBJ1-6 TRBV5-6 . . 19 TGTGCCAGCAGCTTTGATGGCCAGGGTATTGATCCTTCTAATTCACCCCTCCACTTT CASSFDGQGIDPSNSPLHF
TRBJ1-5 TRBV29-1 TRBD1 . 14 TGCAGCGTTGTTGGTCAGGGGGCCGATCAGCCCCAGCATTTT CSVVGQGADQPQHF
TRBJ2-1 TRBV4-3 TRBD2 . 16 TGCGCCAGCAGCCAACGACTAGCGGGAGTTCAAGGTGAGCAGTTCTTC CASSQRLAGVQGEQFF
TRBJ2-7 TRBV6-5 TRBD2 . 15 TGTGCCAGCAGTTACTCGAAGCGGGAGACCTACGAGCAGTACTTC CASSYSKRETYEQYF